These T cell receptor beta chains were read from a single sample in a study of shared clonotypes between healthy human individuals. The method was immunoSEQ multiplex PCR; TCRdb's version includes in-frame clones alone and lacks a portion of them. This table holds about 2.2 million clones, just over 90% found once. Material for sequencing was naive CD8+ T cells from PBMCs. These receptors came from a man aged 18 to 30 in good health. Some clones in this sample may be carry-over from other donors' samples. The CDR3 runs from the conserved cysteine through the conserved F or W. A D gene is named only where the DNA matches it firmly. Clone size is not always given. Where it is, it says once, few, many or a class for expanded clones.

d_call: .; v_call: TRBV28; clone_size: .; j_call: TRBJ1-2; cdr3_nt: TGTGCCAGCAGTTTCGGGGGCAGCTACTATGGCTACACCTTC; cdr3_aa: CASSFGGSYYGYTF
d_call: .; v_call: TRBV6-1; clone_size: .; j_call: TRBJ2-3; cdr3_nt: TGTGCCAGCAGGGATGCCGGGATTTCTGGGGATACGCAGTATTTT; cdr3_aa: CASRDAGISGDTQYF
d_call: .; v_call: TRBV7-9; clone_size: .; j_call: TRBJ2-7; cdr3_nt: TGTGCCAGCAGCTCGGACAGAGCCGAGCAGTACTTC; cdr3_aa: CASSSDRAEQYF
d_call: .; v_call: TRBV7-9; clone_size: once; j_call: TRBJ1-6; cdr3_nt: TGTGCCAGCCTTGGCAGGGCGAATTCACCCCTCCACTTT; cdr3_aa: CASLGRANSPLHF
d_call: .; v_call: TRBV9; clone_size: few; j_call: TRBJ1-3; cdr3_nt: TGTGCCAGCAGCGTAGGAGCAGGGGCAGGAAACACCATATATTTT; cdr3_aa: CASSVGAGAGNTIYF
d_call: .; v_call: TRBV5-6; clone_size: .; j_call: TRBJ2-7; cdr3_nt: TGTGCCAGCAGCTTTTCACTCACGCGCGAGCAGTACTTC; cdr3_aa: CASSFSLTREQYF
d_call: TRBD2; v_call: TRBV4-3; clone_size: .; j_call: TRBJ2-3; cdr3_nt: TGCGCCAGCAGCCAAGATCCCGGACTAGGGATAGATACGCAGTATTTT; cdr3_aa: CASSQDPGLGIDTQYF
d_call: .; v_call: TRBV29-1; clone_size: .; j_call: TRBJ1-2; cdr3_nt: TGCAGCGTACCGTCTGGGGGGTATGGCTACACCTTC; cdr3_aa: CSVPSGGYGYTF
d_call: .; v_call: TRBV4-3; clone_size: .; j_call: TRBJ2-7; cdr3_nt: TGCGCCAGCAGCCAAGATTCGGTTTCGAGCTCCTACGAGCAGTACTTC; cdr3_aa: CASSQDSVSSSYEQYF
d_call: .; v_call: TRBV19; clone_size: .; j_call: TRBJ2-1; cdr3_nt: TGTGCCAGTAGTAAAACTAGCAACTCCTACAATGAGCAGTTCTTC; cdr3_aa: CASSKTSNSYNEQFF
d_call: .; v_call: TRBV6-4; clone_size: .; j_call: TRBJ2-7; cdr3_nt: TGTGCCAGCAGTGAATATGCGGGAAACTACGAGCAGTACTTC; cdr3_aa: CASSEYAGNYEQYF
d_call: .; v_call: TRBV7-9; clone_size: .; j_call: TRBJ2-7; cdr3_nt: TGTGCCAGCAGCTTAGGGGGCCACTACGAGCAGTACTTC; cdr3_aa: CASSLGGHYEQYF
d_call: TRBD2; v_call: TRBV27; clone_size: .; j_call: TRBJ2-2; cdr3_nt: TGTGCCAGCAGTTTAACTAGCGGGAGGGCCATTATTTCAGGCGGGGAGCTGTTTTTT; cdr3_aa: CASSLTSGRAIISGGELFF
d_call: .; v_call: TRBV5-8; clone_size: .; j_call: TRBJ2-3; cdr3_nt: TGTGCCAGCAGCTTTCTCACCTCGATTGAATGGGATACGCAGTATTTT; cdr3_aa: CASSFLTSIEWDTQYF
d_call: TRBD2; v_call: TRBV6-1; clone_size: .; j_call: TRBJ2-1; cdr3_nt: TGTGCCAGCGCCACTAGCGGTGCCTACAATGAGCAGTTCTTC; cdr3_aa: CASATSGAYNEQFF
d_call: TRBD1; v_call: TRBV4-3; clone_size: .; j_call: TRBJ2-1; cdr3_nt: TGCGCCAGCAGCCAGGGGACAGGGGGCAGTGAGCAGTTCTTC; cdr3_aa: CASSQGTGGSEQFF
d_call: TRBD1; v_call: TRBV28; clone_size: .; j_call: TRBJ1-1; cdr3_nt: TGTGCCAGCAGTTTATTCCAGGGGGCAACTGAAGCTTTCTTT; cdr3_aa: CASSLFQGATEAFF
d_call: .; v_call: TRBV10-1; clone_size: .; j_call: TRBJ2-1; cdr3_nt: TGCGCCAGCAGGGCCAGGGTCGGGGACAATGAGCAGTTCTTC; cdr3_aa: CASRARVGDNEQFF
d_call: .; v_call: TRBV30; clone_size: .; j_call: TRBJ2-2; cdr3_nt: TGTGCCTGGAGTGAGGGGGTATCTGACACCGGGGAGCTGTTTTTT; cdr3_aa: CAWSEGVSDTGELFF
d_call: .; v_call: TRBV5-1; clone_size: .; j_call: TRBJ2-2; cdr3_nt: TGCGCCAGCAGCCCCGGCTACACCGGGGAGCTGTTTTTT; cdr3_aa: CASSPGYTGELFF
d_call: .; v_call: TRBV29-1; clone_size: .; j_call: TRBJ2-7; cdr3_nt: TGCAGCGTCCATCGAATGGAGAGAGGAGACTACGAGCAGTACTTC; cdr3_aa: CSVHRMERGDYEQYF
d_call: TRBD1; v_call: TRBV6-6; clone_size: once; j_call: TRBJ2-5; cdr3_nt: TGTGCCAGCAGTTTGTCCCGGGACAGAGAAGAGACCCAGTACTTC; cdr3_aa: CASSLSRDREETQYF
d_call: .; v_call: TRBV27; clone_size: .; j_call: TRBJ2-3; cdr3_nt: TGTGCCAGCAGTCAAAGCCGCACAGATACGCAGTATTTT; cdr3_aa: CASSQSRTDTQYF
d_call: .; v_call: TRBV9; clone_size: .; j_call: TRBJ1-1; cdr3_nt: TGTGCCAGCAGCGGTGGGAAGAATGAAGCTTTCTTT; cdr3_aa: CASSGGKNEAFF
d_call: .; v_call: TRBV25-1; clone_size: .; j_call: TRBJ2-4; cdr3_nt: TGTGCCAGCAGTGAACCGGGAGAGGGAGAAGCGGACATTCAGTACTTC; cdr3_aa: CASSEPGEGEADIQYF
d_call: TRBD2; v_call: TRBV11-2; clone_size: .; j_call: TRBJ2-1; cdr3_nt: TGTGCCAGCAGCTCCCCATCCTCTAGCGGTTCGGCCCCTTACAATGAGCAGTTCTTC; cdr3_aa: CASSSPSSSGSAPYNEQFF
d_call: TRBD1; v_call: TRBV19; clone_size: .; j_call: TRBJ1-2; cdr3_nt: TGTGCCAGTAGTGAAACCGGGACAGGGTCTTCCTATGGCTACACCTTC; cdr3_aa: CASSETGTGSSYGYTF
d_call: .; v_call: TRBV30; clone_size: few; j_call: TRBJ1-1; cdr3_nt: TGTGCCTGGTGTTACAGGGTGAACACTGAAGCTTTCTTT; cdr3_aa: CAWCYRVNTEAFF
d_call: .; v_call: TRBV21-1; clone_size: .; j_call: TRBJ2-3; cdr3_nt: TGTGCCAGCAGCAAAGCGCTTTGGGCAAAGTGGAGACGCACAGATACGCAGTATTTT; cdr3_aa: CASSKALWAKWRRTDTQYF
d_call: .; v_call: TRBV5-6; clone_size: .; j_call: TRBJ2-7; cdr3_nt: TGTGCCAGCAGCTCCTACAACGGGATTCGCTACGAGCAGTACTTC; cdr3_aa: CASSSYNGIRYEQYF
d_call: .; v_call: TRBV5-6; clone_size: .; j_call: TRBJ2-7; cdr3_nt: TGTGCCAGCAGCCCCGGACGGGGGCTGTACGAGCAGTACTTC; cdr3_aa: CASSPGRGLYEQYF
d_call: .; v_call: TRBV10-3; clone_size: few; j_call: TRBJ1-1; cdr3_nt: TGTGCCATCAGTGCGACAGGGAACACTGAAGCTTTCTTT; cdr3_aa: CAISATGNTEAFF
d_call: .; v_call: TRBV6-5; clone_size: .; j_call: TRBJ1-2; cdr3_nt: TGTGCCAGCAGTTACGGGACTTATCCCTATGGCTACACCTTC; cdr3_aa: CASSYGTYPYGYTF
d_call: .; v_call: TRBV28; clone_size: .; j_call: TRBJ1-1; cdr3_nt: TGTGCCAGCAGTCCCTGGATGGCCCCCTTGAACACTGAAGCTTTCTTT; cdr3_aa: CASSPWMAPLNTEAFF
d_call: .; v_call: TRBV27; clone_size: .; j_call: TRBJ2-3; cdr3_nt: TGTGCCAGCAGTTCCCACCAGTCGGCCACAGATACGCAGTATTTT; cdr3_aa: CASSSHQSATDTQYF
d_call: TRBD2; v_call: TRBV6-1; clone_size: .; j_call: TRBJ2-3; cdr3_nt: TGTGCCAGCAGTGAACGACTAGCAAGGTACACAGATACGCAGTATTTT; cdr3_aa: CASSERLARYTDTQYF
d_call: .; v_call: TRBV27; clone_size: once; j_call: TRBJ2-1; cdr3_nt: TGTGCCAGCAGTGCCACACGGAGTGAGCAGTTCTTC; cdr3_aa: CASSATRSEQFF
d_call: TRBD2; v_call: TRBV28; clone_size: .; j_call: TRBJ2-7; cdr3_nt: TGTGCCAGCAGTTTCGCGGGAGGGCCAGCGTCCGAGCAGTACTTC; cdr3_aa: CASSFAGGPASEQYF
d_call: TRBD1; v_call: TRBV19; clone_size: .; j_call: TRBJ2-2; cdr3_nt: TGTGCCAGTACCGAGACAGGGGCGGCCGGGGAGCTGTTTTTT; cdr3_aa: CASTETGAAGELFF
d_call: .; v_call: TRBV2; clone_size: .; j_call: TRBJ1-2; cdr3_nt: TGTGCCAGCACAGACGGTTATGGCTACACCTTC; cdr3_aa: CASTDGYGYTF
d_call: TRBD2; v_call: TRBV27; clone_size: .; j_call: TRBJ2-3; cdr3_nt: TGTGCCAGCAGTCGCCTTCGAACGGGGGGGATCACAGATACGCAGTATTTT; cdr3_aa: CASSRLRTGGITDTQYF
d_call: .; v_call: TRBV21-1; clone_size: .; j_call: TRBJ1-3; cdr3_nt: TGTGCCAGCAGCAAAGGTAGGGGGCGAGGAAACACCATATATTTT; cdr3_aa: CASSKGRGRGNTIYF
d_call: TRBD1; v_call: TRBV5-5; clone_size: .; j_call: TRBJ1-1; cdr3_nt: TGTGCCAGCAGCTTCGACAGGGAGGCCACTGAAGCTTTCTTT; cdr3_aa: CASSFDREATEAFF
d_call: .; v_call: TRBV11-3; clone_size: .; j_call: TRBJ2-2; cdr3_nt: TGTGCCAGCAGCGAGTGGACAAGCTCGAACACCGGGGAGCTGTTTTTT; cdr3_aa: CASSEWTSSNTGELFF
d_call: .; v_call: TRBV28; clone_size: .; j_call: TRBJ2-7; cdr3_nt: TGTGCCAGCAGAGACCGGGGGCTGAGCTCCTACGAGCAGTACTTC; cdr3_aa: CASRDRGLSSYEQYF
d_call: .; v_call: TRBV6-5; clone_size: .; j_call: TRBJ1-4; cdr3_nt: TGTGCCAGCAGTTCACAGGGTGGTTCCGAAAAACTGTTTTTT; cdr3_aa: CASSSQGGSEKLFF
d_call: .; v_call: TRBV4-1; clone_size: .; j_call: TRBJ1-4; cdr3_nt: TGCGCCAGCAGCCAGATCCCCAGCGGGACAAATGAAAAACTGTTTTTT; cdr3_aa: CASSQIPSGTNEKLFF
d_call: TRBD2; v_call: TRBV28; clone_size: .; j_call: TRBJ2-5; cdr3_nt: TGTGCCAGCAGCGACCTGGGAGCGGGAGGGATGGGGGAGACCCAGTACTTC; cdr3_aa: CASSDLGAGGMGETQYF
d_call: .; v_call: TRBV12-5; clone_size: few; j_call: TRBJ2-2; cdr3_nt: TGTGCTAGTGGGGAGTTACCAAGTAGGGAGCTGTTTTTT; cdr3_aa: CASGELPSRELFF
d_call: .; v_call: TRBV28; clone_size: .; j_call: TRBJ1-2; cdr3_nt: TGTGCCAGCAGTTTCCCCCAGAAGAGCAACACCTTC; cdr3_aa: CASSFPQKSNTF
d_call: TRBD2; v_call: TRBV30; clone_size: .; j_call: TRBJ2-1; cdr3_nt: TGTGCCTGGGGACTAGCGGGAGGCCCAGAGTTCTTC; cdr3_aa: CAWGLAGGPEFF
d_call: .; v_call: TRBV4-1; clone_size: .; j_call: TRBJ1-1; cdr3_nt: TGCGCCAGCAGCCGAACCAGGGGAGGGGGCACTGAAGCTTTCTTT; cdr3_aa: CASSRTRGGGTEAFF
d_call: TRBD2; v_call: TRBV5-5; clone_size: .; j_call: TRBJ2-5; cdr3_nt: TGTGCCAGCAGGGGGTTAAGCGGGAGAGGTCTAAAAGAGACCCAGTACTTC; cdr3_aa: CASRGLSGRGLKETQYF
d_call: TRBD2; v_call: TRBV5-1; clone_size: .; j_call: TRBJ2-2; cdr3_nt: TGCGCCAGCAGCCGTTGGACTAGCGGGATACCGAACACCGGGGAGCTGTTTTTT; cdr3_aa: CASSRWTSGIPNTGELFF
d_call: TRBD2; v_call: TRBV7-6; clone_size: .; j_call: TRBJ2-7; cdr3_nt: TGTGCCAGCAGCGGCGGGACTAGCGGAGACGAGCAGTACTTC; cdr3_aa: CASSGGTSGDEQYF
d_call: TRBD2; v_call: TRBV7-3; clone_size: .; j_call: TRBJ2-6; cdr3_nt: TGTGCCAGCAGCGCCGCCGTACTAGCGGGAGGGAGCTCTGGGGCCAACGTCCTGACTTTC; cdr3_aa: CASSAAVLAGGSSGANVLTF